The clone carrying this T cell receptor (beta chain) was observed at least ten times. Authors of the study amplified TCR beta CDR3 regions from RNA transcripts. When the TCR CDR3 underwent first-round RT-PCR, the HTBI primer set was used. TCRdb recomputed calls from the multiplex PCR reads with MiXCR, one row per CDR3 protein. The sample shows 400,000 to 500,000 distinct CDR3 sequences, approximately 15% of them seen only once. Patients with uncontrolled infections, other autoimmune diseases, pregnancy or lactation were excluded. These data originate in a study of T cells in Graves' hyperthyroidism and ophthalmopathy. Trimming stripped 0 bases from V and 4 bases from J, with 10 bases between. Germline loops: CDR1 SGHRS, CDR2 YFSETQ. CDR3 length equals 14 residues.

The clonotype was recovered from a man between 18 and 29 years old with Graves' ophthalmopathy. The V gene is TRBV5-1, the J gene TRBJ1-2; no reliable D call. Material: blood. The CDR3 DNA reads as TGCGCCAGCAGCTTGGACGCAGTATCCTATGGCTACACCTTC. This translates into CASSLDAVSYGYTF.